This TCR beta chain derives from a study of vaccination effects on CD4 cells after COVID-19. Repertoires were generated with immunoSEQ multiplex PCR, while TCRdb's copy carries only in-frame clones and drops some. The sample yields 35,000 to 45,000 clones, around 76% seen once. Pools of viral peptides were used by the ViraFEST assay to expand antigen-specific CD4+ T cells ahead of sequencing. Following 10 days of culture, CD4+ T cells were isolated. The healthy vaccine recipients, who had no prior SARS-CoV-2 infection, showed negative nucleocapsid antibodies. It was with approximately 10 IU/ml IL-2 and 10 ug/ml peptides that under 2.5 million PBMC per well were cultured. There are a few counts of this clone. Its target is unknown. The CDR3 contains 13 residues. V shed 5 bases and J 4 bases; nucleotides not matched to a gene: 4. Germline CDR1 reads LNHDA; CDR2 reads SQIVND (reference sequence). Points from the study as a whole: From healthy vaccinees, only 1 of 255 vaccine-induced clones also reacted to common cold coronaviruses.

The TCR sequence derives from a human donor who received a COVID-19 vaccine. The chain is built from TRBV19 and TRBJ1-1; 7 bases are a match to TRBD1. Material: CD4+ T cells from PBMCs cultured with SARS-CoV-2 spike peptides, obtained before COVID-19 vaccination. DNA of the CDR3: TGTGCCAGTAGTCCGGACAGGCGCACTGAAGCTTTCTTT. Translation gives CASSPDRRTEAFF.